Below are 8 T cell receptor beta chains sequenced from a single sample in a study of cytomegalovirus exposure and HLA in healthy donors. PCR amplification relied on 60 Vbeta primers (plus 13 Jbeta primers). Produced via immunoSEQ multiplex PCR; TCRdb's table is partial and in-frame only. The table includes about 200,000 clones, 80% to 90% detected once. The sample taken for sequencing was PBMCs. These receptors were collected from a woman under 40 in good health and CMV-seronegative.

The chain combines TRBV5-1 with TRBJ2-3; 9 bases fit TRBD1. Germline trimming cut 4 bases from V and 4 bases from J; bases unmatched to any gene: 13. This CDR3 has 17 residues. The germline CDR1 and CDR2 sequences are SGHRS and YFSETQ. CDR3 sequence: CASSLQPGTGTPDTQYF. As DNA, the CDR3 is TGCGCCAGCAGCCTCCAGCCGGGGACAGGGACTCCAGATACGCAGTATTTT.

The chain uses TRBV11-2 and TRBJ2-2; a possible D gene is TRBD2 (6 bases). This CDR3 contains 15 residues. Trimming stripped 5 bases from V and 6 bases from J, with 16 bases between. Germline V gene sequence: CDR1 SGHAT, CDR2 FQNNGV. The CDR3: CASSPREVRAGELFF. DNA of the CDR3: TGTGCCAGCAGCCCGAGGGAGGTTAGGGCCGGGGAGCTGTTTTTT.

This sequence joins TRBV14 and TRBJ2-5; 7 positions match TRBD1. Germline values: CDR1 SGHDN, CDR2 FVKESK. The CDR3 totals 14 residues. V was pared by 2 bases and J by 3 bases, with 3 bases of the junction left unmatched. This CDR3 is CASSQNRGKETQYF. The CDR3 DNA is TGTGCCAGCAGCCAAAACAGGGGTAAAGAGACCCAGTACTTC.

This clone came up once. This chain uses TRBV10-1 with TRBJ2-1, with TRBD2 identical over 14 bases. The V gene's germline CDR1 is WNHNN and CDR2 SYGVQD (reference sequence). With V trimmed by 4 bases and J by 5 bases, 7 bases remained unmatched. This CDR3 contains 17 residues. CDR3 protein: CASSGGTSGSTHNEQFF. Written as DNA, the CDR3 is TGCGCCAGCAGTGGCGGGACTAGCGGGAGTACCCACAATGAGCAGTTCTTC.

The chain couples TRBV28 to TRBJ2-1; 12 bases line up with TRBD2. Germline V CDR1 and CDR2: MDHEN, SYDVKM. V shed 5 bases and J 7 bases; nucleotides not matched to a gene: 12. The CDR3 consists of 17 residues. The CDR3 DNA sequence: TGTGCCAGCAGTGTGTGGGCTAGCGGGAGGGCCAGAAATGAGCAGTTCTTC. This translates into CASSVWASGRARNEQFF.

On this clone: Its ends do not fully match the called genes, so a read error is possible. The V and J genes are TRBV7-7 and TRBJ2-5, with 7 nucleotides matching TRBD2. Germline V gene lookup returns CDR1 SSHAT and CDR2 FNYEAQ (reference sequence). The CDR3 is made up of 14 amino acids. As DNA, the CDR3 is TGTGCTAGCAGCAAGGAGTTAGCGGGAGAGACCCAGTACTTC. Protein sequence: CASSKELAGETQYF.

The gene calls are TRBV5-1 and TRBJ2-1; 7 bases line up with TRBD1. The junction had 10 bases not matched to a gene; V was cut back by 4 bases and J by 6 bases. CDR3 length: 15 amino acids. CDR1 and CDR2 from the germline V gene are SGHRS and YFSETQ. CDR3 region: CASSRQQGSPNEQFF. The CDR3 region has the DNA TGCGCCAGCAGCCGGCAACAGGGGTCACCCAATGAGCAGTTCTTC.

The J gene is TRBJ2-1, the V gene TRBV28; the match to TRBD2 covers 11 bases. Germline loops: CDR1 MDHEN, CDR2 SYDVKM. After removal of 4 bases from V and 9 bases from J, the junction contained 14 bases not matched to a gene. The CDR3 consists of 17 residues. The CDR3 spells CASSSGQPGLAAGEQFF. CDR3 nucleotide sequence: TGTGCCAGCAGTTCGGGACAGCCGGGACTAGCGGCAGGTGAGCAGTTCTTC.